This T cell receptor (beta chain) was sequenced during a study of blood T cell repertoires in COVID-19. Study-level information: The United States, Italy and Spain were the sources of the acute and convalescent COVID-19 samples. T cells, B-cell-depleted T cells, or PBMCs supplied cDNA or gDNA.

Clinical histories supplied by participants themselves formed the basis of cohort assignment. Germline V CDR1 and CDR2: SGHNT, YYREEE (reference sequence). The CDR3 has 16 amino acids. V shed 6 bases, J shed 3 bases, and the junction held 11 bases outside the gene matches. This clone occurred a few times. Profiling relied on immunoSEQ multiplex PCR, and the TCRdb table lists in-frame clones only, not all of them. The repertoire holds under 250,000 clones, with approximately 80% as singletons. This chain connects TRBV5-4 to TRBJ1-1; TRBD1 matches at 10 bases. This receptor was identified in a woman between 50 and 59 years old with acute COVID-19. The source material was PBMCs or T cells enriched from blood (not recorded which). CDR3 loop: CASNRDRGLTDTEAFF. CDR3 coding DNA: TGTGCCAGCAACCGAGACAGGGGGCTAACGGACACTGAAGCTTTCTTT.